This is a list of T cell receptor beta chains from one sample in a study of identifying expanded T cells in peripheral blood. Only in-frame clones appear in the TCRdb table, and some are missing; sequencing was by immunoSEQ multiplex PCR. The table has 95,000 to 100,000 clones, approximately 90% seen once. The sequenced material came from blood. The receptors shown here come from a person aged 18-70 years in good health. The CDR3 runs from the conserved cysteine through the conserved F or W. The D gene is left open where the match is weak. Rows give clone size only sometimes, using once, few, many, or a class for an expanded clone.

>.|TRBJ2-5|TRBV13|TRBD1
CASSLGDRGQETQYF
TGTGCCAGCAGCTTAGGGGACAGGGGGCAAGAGACCCAGTACTTC
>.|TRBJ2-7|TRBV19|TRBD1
CASSISTGGGYEQYF
TGTGCCAGTAGTATTTCGACAGGGGGTGGATACGAGCAGTACTTC
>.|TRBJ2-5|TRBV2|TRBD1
CASSPSRGQETQYF
TGTGCCAGCAGTCCGTCCAGGGGGCAGGAGACCCAGTACTTC
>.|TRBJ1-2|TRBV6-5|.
CASSYSRSNYGYTF
TGTGCCAGCAGTTACTCGCGCTCTAACTATGGCTACACCTTC
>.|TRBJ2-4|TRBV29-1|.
CSATLIDLAKNIQYF
TGCAGCGCCACCCTGATAGATCTAGCCAAAAACATTCAGTACTTC
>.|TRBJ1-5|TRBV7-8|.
CASSPPIGRGQPQHF
TGTGCCAGCAGCCCGCCTATTGGACGAGGTCAGCCCCAGCATTTT
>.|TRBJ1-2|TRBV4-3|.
CASSQDFKTGTYGYTF
TGCGCCAGCAGCCAAGATTTTAAGACAGGCACCTATGGCTACACCTTC
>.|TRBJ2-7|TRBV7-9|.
CASSAGSYEQYF
TGTGCCAGCAGCGCGGGCTCCTACGAGCAGTACTTC
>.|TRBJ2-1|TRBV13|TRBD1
CASSSGTGGLYNEQFF
TGTGCCAGCAGCTCAGGGACAGGGGGCCTTTACAATGAGCAGTTCTTC
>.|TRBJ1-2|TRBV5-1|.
CASSLAEGNYGYTF
TGCGCCAGCAGCTTGGCCGAGGGAAACTATGGCTACACCTTC
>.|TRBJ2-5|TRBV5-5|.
CASSLSIKETQYF
TGTGCCAGCAGCTTGAGTATCAAAGAGACCCAGTACTTC
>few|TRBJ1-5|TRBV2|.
CASSEQVPPDQPQHF
TGTGCCAGCAGTGAACAGGTCCCTCCCGATCAGCCCCAGCATTTT
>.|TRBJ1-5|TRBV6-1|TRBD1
CASRRPGTGDQPQHF
TGTGCCAGCAGACGTCCCGGGACAGGGGATCAGCCCCAGCATTTT
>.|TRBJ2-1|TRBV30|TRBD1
CASDPLTGMTYNEQFF
TGTGCCTCCGACCCTTTGACAGGGATGACCTACAATGAGCAGTTCTTC
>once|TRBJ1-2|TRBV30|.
CAWSVPGGNNYGYTF
TGTGCCTGGAGTGTACCGGGGGGGAATAACTATGGCTACACCTTC
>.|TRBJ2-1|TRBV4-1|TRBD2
CASSQVAGQYNEQFF
TGCGCCAGCAGCCAAGTAGCGGGACAATACAATGAGCAGTTCTTC
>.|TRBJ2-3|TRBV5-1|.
CASSFYSPDLGQYF
TGCGCCAGCAGCTTTTACAGCCCGGATCTGGGGCAGTATTTT
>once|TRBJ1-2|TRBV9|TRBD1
CASSPGQGDYGYTF
TGTGCCAGCAGCCCCGGACAGGGGGACTATGGCTACACCTTC